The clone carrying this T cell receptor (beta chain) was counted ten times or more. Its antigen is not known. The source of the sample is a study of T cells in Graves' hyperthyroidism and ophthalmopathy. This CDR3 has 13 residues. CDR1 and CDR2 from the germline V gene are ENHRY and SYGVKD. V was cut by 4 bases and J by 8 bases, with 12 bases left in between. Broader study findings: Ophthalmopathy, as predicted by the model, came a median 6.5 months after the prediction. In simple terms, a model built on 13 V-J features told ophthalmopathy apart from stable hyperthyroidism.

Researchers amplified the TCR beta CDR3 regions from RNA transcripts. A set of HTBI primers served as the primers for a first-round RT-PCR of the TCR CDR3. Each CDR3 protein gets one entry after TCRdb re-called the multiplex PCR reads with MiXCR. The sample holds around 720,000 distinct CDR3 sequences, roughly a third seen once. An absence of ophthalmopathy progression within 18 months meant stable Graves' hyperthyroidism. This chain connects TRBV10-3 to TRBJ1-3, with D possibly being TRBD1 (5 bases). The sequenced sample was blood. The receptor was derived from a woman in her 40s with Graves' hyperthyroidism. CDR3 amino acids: CAISAGAADTIYF. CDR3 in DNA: TGTGCCATCAGTGCCGGGGCGGCGGACACCATATATTTT.